This TCR beta chain was captured in a study of T cell repertoires in cytomegalovirus infection. At the level of the study: Public TCR beta signatures indicated both CMV infection and matching HLA type. Overall study findings and caveats: There were carriers of CMV plus the relevant HLA, and cumulative public TCR beta family frequency identified them. There were HLA-C-restricted CMV-specific TCR beta clonotypes dominating the ex vivo response.

Of note for this clonotype: What it binds is unknown.

The CDR3 runs to 15 residues. In germline, CDR1 is MGHDK, CDR2 SYGVNS. Trimming took 3 bases from V and 2 from J, leaving 11 bases between them. Via MiXCR, TCRdb re-called the reads, giving one row per CDR3 protein. Of approximately 97,000 distinct CDR3 sequences listed, about 17% are singletons. This chain joins TRBV25-1 and TRBJ2-1; maybe TRBD2 (6 bases). The sample was PBMCs. This TCR was sampled from a human donor in good health (CMV status not recorded). Some clones in this sample may be carry-over from other donors' samples. The CDR3, as DNA: TGTGCCAGCAGTGACGGGGGAGGCCCCTACAATGAGCAGTTCTTC. Translation: CASSDGGGPYNEQFF.